This T cell receptor (beta chain) was recovered during a study of T cell responses to AZD1222 COVID-19 vaccine. The CDR3 extends over 15 amino acids. CDR1 is SGHVS and CDR2 is FNYEAQ in the germline V gene. Trimming left V 5 bases short and J 0 bases short, with 13 bases between. Sequencing was performed with immunoSEQ multiplex PCR; in TCRdb, only in-frame clones are kept and a portion is missing. The sample gives about 62,000 clones, over 60% of which show up once; over 13% is in the top ten. This rearrangement joins TRBV7-6 to TRBJ1-1; D perhaps matches TRBD1 (6 bases). Source: peripheral blood, taken on day 0 of AZD1222 vaccination. The source is an adult in good health. The CDR3 nucleotides read TGTGCCAGCAGCCCTACGGGGGCGATGAACACTGAAGCTTTCTTT. Encoded protein: CASSPTGAMNTEAFF.